The rows below give T cell receptor beta chains drawn from one sample of a study of cytomegalovirus exposure and HLA in healthy donors. This table comes from immunoSEQ multiplex PCR, and its TCRdb copy is limited to in-frame clones, with some not included. The repertoire holds around 200,000 clones, 80% seen once, with 6.3% in the top ten. Input material: PBMCs. Receptors originate from a man aged 35-49 years in good health and CMV-seropositive. The CDR3 runs from the conserved cysteine through the conserved F or W. D genes are given only for firm matches. The listing skips clone size in some rows; elsewhere it reads once, few, many or a size class.

V: TRBV30; J: TRBJ2-2; size: .; D: TRBD2; DNA: TGTGCCTGGACCGGCCGGGGGGACGGGGAGCTGTTTTTT; CDR3: CAWTGRGDGELFF
V: TRBV5-4; J: TRBJ2-5; size: .; D: .; DNA: TGTGCCAGCAGCTTTCCTCGTGAGGAGACCCAGTACTTC; CDR3: CASSFPREETQYF
V: TRBV15; J: TRBJ2-1; size: .; D: TRBD2; DNA: TGTGCCACCACGCTAGCGGGGGGGTGGATTGAGCAGTTCTTC; CDR3: CATTLAGGWIEQFF
V: TRBV5-1; J: TRBJ2-7; size: few; D: .; DNA: TGCGCCAGCAGCTTGGCCCTAAGCTCCTACGAGCAGTACTTC; CDR3: CASSLALSSYEQYF
V: TRBV7-9; J: TRBJ1-1; size: .; D: .; DNA: TGTGCCAGCAGCCCGGGCCCCGCGGGGGTGAACACTGAAGCTTTCTTT; CDR3: CASSPGPAGVNTEAFF
V: TRBV27; J: TRBJ2-7; size: .; D: TRBD1; DNA: TGTGCCAGCAGCCGAAGGGGACAGCTCTCCTACGAGCAGTACTTC; CDR3: CASSRRGQLSYEQYF
V: TRBV27; J: TRBJ1-5; size: .; D: .; DNA: TGTGCCAGCAGTTTTCTCCAGGATTTACGTTATAGCAATCAGCCCCAGCATTTT; CDR3: CASSFLQDLRYSNQPQHF
V: TRBV7-2; J: TRBJ2-7; size: .; D: TRBD1; DNA: TGTGCCAGCAGCTTAGTAGTGGACAGGGTAACTGCCTACGAGCAGTACTTC; CDR3: CASSLVVDRVTAYEQYF
V: TRBV10-3; J: TRBJ2-7; size: .; D: TRBD1; DNA: TGTGCCATCAGACGGGACAGGAGCTACGAGCAGTACTTC; CDR3: CAIRRDRSYEQYF
V: TRBV9; J: TRBJ1-1; size: .; D: .; DNA: TGTGCCAGCAGCGTAGAAGGGGCCCCGCCGATGAACACTGAAGCTTTCTTT; CDR3: CASSVEGAPPMNTEAFF
V: TRBV14; J: TRBJ1-1; size: .; D: .; DNA: TGTGCCAGCAGCCTTCGGAGAAGGACAGTGGACACTGAAGCTTTCTTT; CDR3: CASSLRRRTVDTEAFF
V: TRBV15; J: TRBJ2-5; size: .; D: TRBD2; DNA: TGTGCCACGGGGGGAGCGGGGATTTTCGAGACCCAGTACTTC; CDR3: CATGGAGIFETQYF
V: TRBV15; J: TRBJ1-3; size: .; D: TRBD1; DNA: TGTGCCACCAGCAGGCACAGGGGGCTCTCTGGAAACACCATATATTTT; CDR3: CATSRHRGLSGNTIYF
V: TRBV5-4; J: TRBJ2-2; size: .; D: .; DNA: TGTGCCAGCAGCCAGTCCCGTGGCACCGGGGAGCTGTTTTTT; CDR3: CASSQSRGTGELFF
V: TRBV5-4; J: TRBJ1-5; size: .; D: TRBD1; DNA: TGTGCCAGCAGCTTGGGTACTTGGGACAGACAAAGTCAGCCCCAGCATTTT; CDR3: CASSLGTWDRQSQPQHF
V: TRBV16; J: TRBJ2-3; size: .; D: TRBD2; DNA: TGTGCCAGCAGCCAAGACGGACTAGCGCGACGCACAGATACGCAGTATTTT; CDR3: CASSQDGLARRTDTQYF
V: TRBV28; J: TRBJ2-7; size: once; D: TRBD1; DNA: TGTGCCAGCAGTCTCGGACAGGGTGACGAGCAGTACTTC; CDR3: CASSLGQGDEQYF
V: TRBV5-4; J: TRBJ1-2; size: .; D: TRBD1; DNA: TGTGCCAGCAGCTTGCCAACCCAGGGGGCTGGCTACACCTTC; CDR3: CASSLPTQGAGYTF
V: TRBV19; J: TRBJ2-5; size: .; D: TRBD1; DNA: TGTGCCAGTAGTAACAGGGGGCCGGCGGAGACCCAGTACTTC; CDR3: CASSNRGPAETQYF
V: TRBV19; J: TRBJ1-2; size: once; D: TRBD1; DNA: TGTGCCAGTAGTATAGGTGACAGGGGGACTTATGGCTACACCTTC; CDR3: CASSIGDRGTYGYTF
V: TRBV15; J: TRBJ2-7; size: .; D: TRBD1; DNA: TGTGCCACCAGCAGGGGGACAGGGTCCTACGAGCAGTACTTC; CDR3: CATSRGTGSYEQYF
V: TRBV19; J: TRBJ1-1; size: .; D: .; DNA: TGTGCCAGTAGCCCCTCCCTTGGGGAGGCTTTCTTT; CDR3: CASSPSLGEAFF
V: TRBV6-1; J: TRBJ2-7; size: .; D: TRBD1; DNA: TGTGCCAGCAGTGAAGCGACAGGGGTCGGCTACGAGCAGTACTTC; CDR3: CASSEATGVGYEQYF
V: TRBV6-1; J: TRBJ1-1; size: once; D: .; DNA: TGTGCCAGCAGTGGGGGGTGGACAGCGAACACTGAAGCTTTCTTT; CDR3: CASSGGWTANTEAFF
V: TRBV7-9; J: TRBJ2-4; size: .; D: TRBD2; DNA: TGTGCCAGCAGTTTGAGCGGGGGGGCCGACAAAAACATTCAGTACTTC; CDR3: CASSLSGGADKNIQYF
V: TRBV14; J: TRBJ1-4; size: .; D: .; DNA: TGTGCCAGCAGCCAAGTCCCCAGGAACCAACTGTTTTTT; CDR3: CASSQVPRNQLFF
V: TRBV7-8; J: TRBJ2-3; size: .; D: TRBD1; DNA: TGTGCCAGCAGGGCAACACAGGGGGCAACAGATACGCAGTATTTT; CDR3: CASRATQGATDTQYF
V: TRBV9; J: TRBJ2-6; size: .; D: TRBD1; DNA: TGTGCCAGCAGCCCCTACGGGACAGGGGCTGTAGGTGGGGCCAACGTCCTGACTTTC; CDR3: CASSPYGTGAVGGANVLTF
V: TRBV13; J: TRBJ2-7; size: .; D: TRBD1; DNA: TGTGCCAGCAGCTTAGGACAGGGGGCGACGAGCTCCTACGAGCAGTACTTC; CDR3: CASSLGQGATSSYEQYF
V: TRBV2; J: TRBJ2-4; size: .; D: .; DNA: TGTGCCAGCAGTGAAGCTGAGGTGACAGTTCAGTACTTC; CDR3: CASSEAEVTVQYF
V: TRBV5-4; J: TRBJ2-7; size: once; D: .; DNA: TGTGCCAGCAGCTTGGACCCCCCGGGTCCCTACGAGCAGTACTTC; CDR3: CASSLDPPGPYEQYF
V: TRBV6-4; J: TRBJ1-1; size: few; D: .; DNA: TGTGCCAGCACCACCCTCTCGACAGGAGGGAACACTGAAGCTTTCTTT; CDR3: CASTTLSTGGNTEAFF
V: TRBV7-9; J: TRBJ2-5; size: .; D: TRBD1; DNA: TGTGCCAGCAGCCTGGGACAGGCGAAAGAGACCCAGTACTTC; CDR3: CASSLGQAKETQYF
V: TRBV7-9; J: TRBJ2-3; size: .; D: TRBD1; DNA: TGTGCCAGCAGCCCTCGGACAGGGTTTCCCACAGATACGCAGTATTTT; CDR3: CASSPRTGFPTDTQYF
V: TRBV9; J: TRBJ2-1; size: .; D: TRBD2; DNA: TGTGCCAGCACCGCGAGCGGGGGGACCCTAAGCTACAATGAGCAGTTCTTC; CDR3: CASTASGGTLSYNEQFF
V: TRBV6-1; J: TRBJ1-3; size: .; D: .; DNA: TGTGCCAGCAGTAAAGGACACCCCGTCTCTGGAAACACCATATATTTT; CDR3: CASSKGHPVSGNTIYF
V: TRBV2; J: TRBJ2-7; size: .; D: .; DNA: TGTGCCAGCAGTTTTTTCCGGCGCCAAGGGAGTGAGCAGTACTTC; CDR3: CASSFFRRQGSEQYF
V: TRBV10-1; J: TRBJ2-2; size: .; D: TRBD2; DNA: TGCGCCAGCAGTGTGACTAGCGGGGCGAACACCGGGGAGCTGTTTTTT; CDR3: CASSVTSGANTGELFF
V: TRBV5-6; J: TRBJ1-3; size: .; D: TRBD1; DNA: TGTGCCAGCAGCCCAGGGGGCGGAAACACCATATATTTT; CDR3: CASSPGGGNTIYF
V: TRBV27; J: TRBJ1-1; size: .; D: TRBD1; DNA: TGTGCCAGCAGCTCCGGGACAGGGAAGAGGTCCACTGAAGCTTTCTTT; CDR3: CASSSGTGKRSTEAFF
V: TRBV7-2; J: TRBJ1-3; size: .; D: .; DNA: TGTGCCAGCAGCCCTTATCCCGGAAACACCATATATTTT; CDR3: CASSPYPGNTIYF